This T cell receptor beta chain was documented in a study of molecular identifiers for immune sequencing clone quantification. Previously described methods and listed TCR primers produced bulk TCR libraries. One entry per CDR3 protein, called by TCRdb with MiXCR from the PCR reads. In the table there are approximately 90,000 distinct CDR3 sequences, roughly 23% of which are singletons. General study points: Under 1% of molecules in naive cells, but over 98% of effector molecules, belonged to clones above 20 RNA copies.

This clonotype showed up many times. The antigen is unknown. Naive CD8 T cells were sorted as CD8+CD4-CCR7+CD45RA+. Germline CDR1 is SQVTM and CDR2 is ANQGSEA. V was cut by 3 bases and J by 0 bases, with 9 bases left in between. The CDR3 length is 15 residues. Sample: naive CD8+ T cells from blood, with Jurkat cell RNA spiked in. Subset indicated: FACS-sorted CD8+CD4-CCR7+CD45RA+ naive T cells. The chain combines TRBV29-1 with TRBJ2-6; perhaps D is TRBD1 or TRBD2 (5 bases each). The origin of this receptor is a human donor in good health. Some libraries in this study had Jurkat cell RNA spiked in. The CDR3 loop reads CSVEGPNSGANVLTF. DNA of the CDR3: TGCAGCGTTGAGGGACCAAACTCTGGGGCCAACGTCCTGACTTTC.